What follows are 13 T cell receptor beta chains derived from one specimen sequenced in a study of response to subunit inactivated influenza vaccine. TCRdb itself ran the RT-PCR reads through MiXCR, one entry per CDR3 protein. Among 750,000 to 850,000 distinct CDR3 sequences listed, around 18% were seen once. Sequencing was performed on PBMCs from blood, taken roughly 5 days after vaccination. The receptors shown here come from a man aged 45 to 65 who received an inactivated influenza vaccine.

Ten or more counts support this clonotype. The chain combines TRBV12-3 or TRBV12-4 with TRBJ2-1; 7 positions match TRBD2. With 5 bases clipped from V and 7 bases from J, the junction kept 14 bases outside the gene matches. The CDR3 is 16 residues long. DNA for the CDR3: TGTGCCAGCAGTAAATCCGGGGGGTCTCCATCAAATGAGCAGTTCTTC. Amino acid sequence: CASSKSGGSPSNEQFF.

Only a few counts were recorded for this clonotype. The chain recombines TRBV29-1 with TRBJ2-5; possible D gene TRBD2, 5 bases. V was pared by 6 bases and J by 7 bases, with 18 bases between. The CDR3 has 13 residues. CDR1 is SQVTM, CDR2 ANQGSEA, per germline. The CDR3 DNA reads as TGCAGCGTCCACACACGGCTAGCAGCGACCCAGTACTTC. It codes for CSVHTRLAATQYF.

This clonotype was counted a few times. The CDR3 sequence is CSVDGGPGLGILNEQFF. The DNA of the CDR3 is TGCAGCGTTGATGGGGGGCCGGGACTAGGGATTCTTAATGAGCAGTTCTTC. This chain links TRBV29-1 with TRBJ2-1; TRBD2 aligns across 8 bases. The trim removed 3 bases at V and 7 bases at J, leaving 17 bases unmatched. Germline CDR1 reads SQVTM; CDR2 reads ANQGSEA. CDR3 length: 17 residues.

The chain carries TRBV10-3 and TRBJ2-3; D is possibly TRBD2 (6 bases). Trimming cost V 7 bases and J 5 bases, with 16 bases left between them. CDR3 length: 14 amino acids. Germline CDR1 and CDR2: ENHRY and SYGVKD. The DNA for the CDR3 is TGTGCCATCATGGACGGGAGTAAGCAAGATACGCAGTATTTT. Translation: CAIMDGSKQDTQYF.

This rearrangement joins TRBV7-2 to TRBJ2-7, with TRBD1 identical over 8 bases. Losses at the gene ends were 5 bases for V and 7 bases for J; bases not matched to a gene: 10. The CDR3 length is 14 residues. CDR1 and CDR2 from the germline V gene are SGHTA and FQGNSA. The CDR3 DNA sequence: TGTGCCAGCAGCCAACAGGGGGGCCCTGGGGAGCAGTACTTC. Translation gives CASSQQGGPGEQYF.

This clonotype was found a few times. This rearrangement joins TRBV7-8 to TRBJ2-7; no clear D gene. This CDR3 has 17 residues. Trimming took 1 base from V and 3 from J, leaving 19 bases between them. Germline V CDR1 and CDR2: SGHVS, FQNEAQ. The CDR3 sequence: CASSLEYDGHDNYEQYF. Here the CDR3 DNA reads TGTGCCAGCAGCTTAGAGTACGACGGTCATGATAACTACGAGCAGTACTTC.

On this clonotype: This may come from a read error, since a much larger clone is one base off. A read error is likely, as this CDR3 ends without the conserved phenylalanine or tryptophan. The chain couples TRBV29-1 to TRBJ2-7, with 9 positions matching TRBD1. The CDR3 extends over 13 amino acids. Germline V lookup: CDR1 SQVTM, CDR2 ANQGSEA. Trimming cost V 6 bases and J 2 bases; bases outside gene matches: 5. The CDR3 sequence is CSVLGQGTYEQYY. CDR3 coding DNA: TGCAGCGTCCTGGGACAGGGCACCTACGAGCAGTACTAC.

This clonotype was seen only a few times. V gene TRBV7-2 combines with J gene TRBJ2-7, with D unresolved. Germline values: CDR1 SGHTA, CDR2 FQGNSA. The CDR3 loop spans 14 amino acids. V was clipped by 4 bases and J by 3 bases, with 13 bases between them. The CDR3 sequence is CASSYRQNNYEQYF. The DNA for the CDR3 is TGTGCCAGCAGCTATCGACAAAATAACTACGAGCAGTACTTC.

This clonotype was detected only a few times. The gene calls are TRBV7-9 and TRBJ2-5; D is tentatively TRBD1 or TRBD2 (6 bases each). The CDR3 is made up of 15 amino acids. The germline V and J ends were trimmed by 3 bases and 4 bases, with 15 bases remaining between them. Germline values: CDR1 SEHNR, CDR2 FQNEAQ (reference sequence). The CDR3 here is CASSLERGGRETQYF. As DNA, the CDR3 is TGTGCCAGCAGCTTGGAAAGAGGGGGGCGAGAGACCCAGTACTTC.

This clonotype appeared a few times. The chain links TRBV20-1 to TRBJ2-7; no reliable D call. Germline V CDR1 and CDR2: DFQATT, SNEGSKA (reference sequence). The V and J ends lost 0 bases and 9 bases respectively, with 9 bases between them. The length of the CDR3 is 11 residues. The CDR3 spells CSAREVQAQYF. The CDR3 DNA follows: TGCAGTGCTAGAGAGGTCCAGGCGCAGTACTTC.

The chain employs TRBV20-1 and TRBJ2-5; D is undetermined. This CDR3 spans 14 amino acids. Germline values: CDR1 DFQATT, CDR2 SNEGSKA (reference sequence). Deletions cut 2 bases from V and 5 bases from J, with 15 bases between. Here the CDR3 reads CSARPSPSVETQYF. The CDR3 region has the DNA TGCAGTGCTAGACCTTCCCCCTCGGTCGAGACCCAGTACTTC.

This clonotype was observed a few times. The chain recombines TRBV20-1 with TRBJ2-4; tentative D call: TRBD1 (6 bases). Trimming stripped 5 bases from V and 11 bases from J, with 13 bases between. The length of the CDR3 is 11 residues. CDR1 is DFQATT, CDR2 SNEGSKA, per germline (reference sequence). The CDR3: CSAFPGQVQYF. In DNA form, the CDR3 reads TGCAGTGCTTTCCCGGGACAAGTTCAGTACTTC.

In its sample, this clonotype was seen a few times. The chain uses TRBV10-1 and TRBJ2-3; 11 nucleotides match TRBD2. V shed 0 bases and J 4 bases; nucleotides not matched to a gene: 3. Germline lookup yields CDR1 WNHNN and CDR2 SYGVQD (reference sequence). The CDR3 sequence is 16 residues long. The CDR3 here is CASSESIAGGSDTQYF. In DNA form, the CDR3 reads TGCGCCAGCAGTGAGTCTATAGCGGGGGGGTCAGATACGCAGTATTTT.